These T cell receptor beta chains were read from a single sample in a study of PD-1 blockade in mismatch repair-deficient tumors. TCRdb keeps only in-frame clones here, not all; method: immunoSEQ multiplex PCR. The sample carries more than 50,000 clones, around 88% recorded once. Sample: peripheral blood, taken 52 weeks after starting pembrolizumab. These receptor sequences come from an adult with mismatch repair-deficient cancer. CDR3s include the opening cysteine and the closing phenylalanine or tryptophan. D genes are given only for firm matches. Only part of the rows carry a size: once, few, many, or a class if the clone is expanded.

J gene	V gene	D gene	clone size	CDR3 protein	CDR3 DNA
TRBJ1-5	TRBV19	-	few	CASSIGNQPQHF	TGTGCCAGTAGTATAGGCAATCAGCCCCAGCATTTT
TRBJ2-7	TRBV21-1	-	-	CASSPLYEQYF	TGTGCCAGCAGCCCCCTCTACGAGCAGTACTTC
TRBJ2-3	TRBV7-9	-	-	CASSLGPVTDTQYF	TGTGCCAGCAGCTTAGGCCCAGTCACAGATACGCAGTATTTT
TRBJ2-1	TRBV19	-	-	CASSIEDGFSYNEQFF	TGTGCCAGTAGCATAGAGGACGGATTCTCCTACAATGAGCAGTTCTTC
TRBJ1-2	TRBV11-3	TRBD1	-	CASSSRTGLGGYTF	TGTGCCAGCAGCTCACGGACAGGGTTGGGAGGCTACACCTTC
TRBJ2-3	TRBV6-6	-	-	CASSYIAQATDTQYF	TGTGCCAGCAGTTATATTGCCCAGGCCACAGATACGCAGTATTTT
TRBJ2-5	TRBV6-5	TRBD1	once	CASSYLGGQLETQYF	TGTGCCAGCAGTTACTTAGGGGGACAGTTAGAGACCCAGTACTTC
TRBJ2-7	TRBV5-1	TRBD1	-	CASSSWTGHSEQYF	TGCGCCAGCAGCTCCTGGACAGGGCATAGCGAGCAGTACTTC
TRBJ1-1	TRBV19	TRBD1	-	CASSLKGTGSWGMNTEAFF	TGTGCCAGTAGTCTCAAAGGGACAGGCTCATGGGGCATGAACACTGAAGCTTTCTTT
TRBJ2-5	TRBV28	TRBD1	-	CASSLYRDRLETQYF	TGTGCCAGCAGTTTATATCGGGACAGACTAGAGACCCAGTACTTC
TRBJ2-3	TRBV5-4	TRBD1	-	CASSFIPGQGVGTDTQYF	TGTGCCAGCAGCTTCATACCGGGACAGGGCGTGGGGACAGATACGCAGTATTTT
TRBJ2-1	TRBV11-3	-	-	CASSLGPYNEQFF	TGTGCCAGCAGCTTGGGACCGTACAATGAGCAGTTCTTC
TRBJ2-7	TRBV11-3	TRBD2	-	CASNLTSGGKKEDEQYF	TGTGCCAGCAACCTTACTAGCGGGGGAAAAAAAGAGGACGAGCAGTACTTC
TRBJ1-1	TRBV10-2	TRBD1	-	CASSTGQGGTEAFF	TGCGCCAGCAGTACCGGACAGGGCGGCACTGAAGCTTTCTTT
TRBJ2-5	TRBV7-8	TRBD1	-	CASSRGQGAWETQYF	TGTGCCAGCAGCCGCGGACAGGGGGCGTGGGAGACCCAGTACTTC
TRBJ2-7	TRBV5-6	TRBD2	-	CASSLFLAGVYEQYF	TGTGCCAGCAGCTTGTTCCTAGCGGGAGTTTACGAGCAGTACTTC
TRBJ2-7	TRBV28	TRBD2	few	CASRGTSGTYEQYF	TGTGCCAGCAGAGGGACTAGCGGTACCTACGAGCAGTACTTC
TRBJ2-7	TRBV30	-	once	CAWALSSYEQYF	TGTGCCTGGGCGCTTTCCTCCTACGAGCAGTACTTC
TRBJ1-4	TRBV23-1	TRBD1	-	CASSQTGGVGTNEKLFF	TGCGCCAGCAGTCAGACAGGGGGTGTTGGAACTAATGAAAAACTGTTTTTT
TRBJ2-5	TRBV5-8	TRBD1	-	CASSGTGVPETQYF	TGTGCCAGCAGCGGGACAGGGGTCCCAGAGACCCAGTACTTC
TRBJ2-5	TRBV11-2	-	once	CASSLAQQGLETQYF	TGTGCCAGCAGCTTAGCACAACAGGGACTCGAGACCCAGTACTTC
TRBJ1-1	TRBV7-9	-	-	CASSPTPGRSHTEAFF	TGTGCCAGCAGCCCCACACCAGGCCGGAGTCACACTGAAGCTTTCTTT
TRBJ2-1	TRBV11-3	-	-	CASSPRGGSNEQFF	TGTGCCAGCAGCCCCAGGGGGGGTAGCAATGAGCAGTTCTTC
TRBJ2-1	TRBV7-9	TRBD2	-	CASSLAGTSHNEQFF	TGTGCCAGCAGCTTAGCGGGGACTAGCCACAATGAGCAGTTCTTC
TRBJ2-1	TRBV7-6	TRBD2	-	CASSTRLAGEQFF	TGTGCCAGCAGCACCCGACTAGCGGGAGAGCAGTTCTTC
TRBJ2-7	TRBV27	-	-	CASSDDSGHYEQYF	TGTGCCAGCAGCGACGATAGCGGCCACTACGAGCAGTACTTC
TRBJ2-7	TRBV2	TRBD1	-	CASSDLTGAYEQYF	TGTGCCAGCAGTGATCTAACAGGGGCGTACGAGCAGTACTTC
TRBJ2-5	TRBV10-3	-	-	CAISVRGLGETQYF	TGTGCCATCAGTGTTAGGGGTCTGGGGGAGACCCAGTACTTC
TRBJ2-7	TRBV5-4	TRBD2	-	CASGTSGRFEQYF	TGTGCCAGCGGGACTAGCGGGAGGTTCGAGCAGTACTTC
TRBJ1-2	TRBV5-4	TRBD1	-	CASSSFSRGEGYTF	TGTGCCAGCAGCTCCTTCTCCAGGGGGGAGGGCTACACCTTC
TRBJ2-7	TRBV4-2	-	-	CASSQEDRSYEQYF	TGTGCCAGCAGCCAAGAGGACCGCTCCTACGAGCAGTACTTC
TRBJ2-7	TRBV7-6	-	-	CASSLLLGDSYEQYF	TGTGCCAGCAGCTTATTACTAGGGGACTCCTACGAGCAGTACTTC
TRBJ2-5	TRBV19	-	once	CASSILAGGGETQYF	TGTGCCAGTAGTATCCTCGCGGGTGGGGGAGAGACCCAGTACTTC
TRBJ2-7	TRBV9	TRBD2	-	CASSVGRLAGGLEQYF	TGTGCCAGCAGCGTAGGGCGGCTAGCGGGAGGTTTGGAGCAGTACTTC
TRBJ2-7	TRBV4-1	TRBD2	-	CASSQELAGVGEQYF	TGCGCCAGCAGCCAAGAACTAGCGGGAGTGGGGGAGCAGTACTTC
TRBJ2-2	TRBV6-1	-	once	CASIREQYTGELFF	TGTGCCAGCATAAGGGAACAGTACACCGGGGAGCTGTTTTTT
TRBJ2-7	TRBV11-3	TRBD1	-	CARTGRKQSYEQYF	TGTGCCAGGACAGGGCGCAAACAGTCCTACGAGCAGTACTTC
TRBJ1-5	TRBV30	-	-	CAWNDDRQPQHF	TGTGCCTGGAATGATGACCGGCAGCCCCAGCATTTT
TRBJ2-1	TRBV28	-	-	CATQSVGDGFNEQFF	TGTGCCACCCAGTCAGTGGGGGATGGGTTCAATGAGCAGTTCTTC
TRBJ2-1	TRBV4-1	-	-	CASSQTEDNEQFF	TGCGCCAGCAGCCAGACAGAGGACAATGAGCAGTTCTTC
TRBJ1-2	TRBV5-4	-	-	CASSPGANYGYTF	TGTGCCAGCAGCCCCGGGGCGAACTATGGCTACACCTTC
TRBJ2-5	TRBV7-9	TRBD1	once	CASSLRQGAMEETQYF	TGTGCCAGCAGCTTACGACAGGGGGCGATGGAAGAGACCCAGTACTTC